The rows below give T cell receptor beta chains drawn from one sample of a study of cytomegalovirus exposure and HLA in healthy donors. Produced via immunoSEQ multiplex PCR; TCRdb's table is partial and in-frame only. The sample includes about 210,000 clones. Sequenced material: PBMCs. The receptors were gathered from a woman aged 25-40 years in good health and CMV-seropositive. CDR3s include the opening cysteine and the closing phenylalanine or tryptophan. The order of the fields is J gene, D gene, V gene, CDR3 protein, CDR3 DNA. D genes are given only for firm matches.

TRBJ2-3	NA	TRBV6-5	CASRTGDTQYF	TGTGCCAGCAGAACGGGGGATACGCAGTATTTT
TRBJ2-7	TRBD1	TRBV27	CASKRTGSYEQYF	TGTGCCAGCAAACGGACAGGCTCCTACGAGCAGTACTTC
TRBJ1-5	NA	TRBV29-1	CSVGSDRYGNQPQHF	TGCAGCGTCGGGTCCGACAGGTACGGCAATCAGCCCCAGCATTTT
TRBJ1-4	NA	TRBV7-9	CASSLTVSEKLFF	TGTGCCAGCAGCTTAACGGTCTCGGAAAAACTGTTTTTT
TRBJ2-1	TRBD2	TRBV9	CASSTRLAGGYNEQFF	TGTGCCAGCAGCACACGACTAGCGGGAGGTTACAATGAGCAGTTCTTC
TRBJ2-5	TRBD2	TRBV11-3	CASKLWREEYF	TGTGCCAGTAAGCTTTGGCGGGAGGAGTACTTC
TRBJ2-5	TRBD1	TRBV7-9	CASSLDRGGIKGTQYF	TGTGCCAGCAGCTTGGACAGGGGTGGGATTAAGGGGACCCAGTACTTC
TRBJ2-7	TRBD2	TRBV28	CASSPLASSYEQYF	TGTGCCAGCAGTCCACTAGCGAGCTCCTACGAGCAGTACTTC
TRBJ1-5	TRBD1	TRBV27	CASSWRTGGQPQHF	TGTGCCAGCAGTTGGAGGACAGGGGGTCAGCCCCAGCATTTT
TRBJ1-5	NA	TRBV18	CASSPSQSNQPQHF	TGTGCCAGCTCACCTTCACAGAGCAATCAGCCCCAGCATTTT
TRBJ2-3	TRBD1	TRBV5-4	CASSSTGGEDTQYF	TGTGCCAGCAGCTCGACAGGGGGTGAAGATACGCAGTATTTT
TRBJ1-2	NA	TRBV5-1	CASSFGQGGYGYTF	TGCGCCAGCAGCTTTGGCCAGGGTGGCTATGGCTACACCTTC
TRBJ2-5	TRBD1	TRBV6-1	CASAQGAKLMETQYF	TGTGCCAGCGCACAGGGGGCCAAACTAATGGAGACCCAGTACTTC
TRBJ2-1	TRBD2	TRBV19	CASSTQWTSGEQFF	TGTGCCAGTAGTACGCAATGGACTAGCGGGGAGCAGTTCTTC
TRBJ1-1	NA	TRBV27	CASSVQENTEAFF	TGTGCCAGCAGTGTACAGGAGAACACTGAAGCTTTCTTT
TRBJ1-6	NA	TRBV18	CASSPSPPGTSNSPLHF	TGTGCCAGCTCACCATCCCCCCCGGGGACAAGCAATTCACCCCTCCACTTT
TRBJ1-2	NA	TRBV6-5	CASSYSIAGSYGYTF	TGTGCCAGCAGTTACTCTATTGCAGGCAGCTATGGCTACACCTTC
TRBJ2-7	NA	TRBV28	CASSLPGAGPSSYEQYF	TGTGCCAGCAGTTTACCAGGGGCCGGACCAAGCTCCTACGAGCAGTACTTC
TRBJ1-2	NA	TRBV5-6	CASTSRLFLNYGYTF	TGTGCCAGCACCTCCCGACTTTTCCTTAACTATGGCTACACCTTC
TRBJ2-3	TRBD2	TRBV7-8	CASSLAKGTSARTDTQYF	TGTGCCAGCAGCTTAGCGAAAGGGACTAGCGCGCGCACAGATACGCAGTATTTT
TRBJ2-5	TRBD1	TRBV4-2	CASSPGDRGFETQYF	TGTGCCAGCAGCCCTGGGGACAGGGGGTTCGAGACCCAGTACTTC
TRBJ2-7	TRBD1	TRBV11-2	CASSPHRGARGSHEQYF	TGTGCCAGCAGCCCTCACAGGGGGGCCAGGGGATCCCACGAGCAGTACTTC
TRBJ2-3	TRBD2	TRBV7-2	CASSSGASGITDTQYF	TGTGCCAGCAGCTCGGGGGCTAGCGGGATTACAGATACGCAGTATTTT
TRBJ1-2	NA	TRBV27	CASSRDITNYGYTF	TGTGCCAGCAGCCGGGACATCACTAACTATGGCTACACCTTC
TRBJ1-5	NA	TRBV11-2	CASSQSGQNSNQPQHF	TGTGCCAGCAGCCAGTCTGGACAGAATAGCAATCAGCCCCAGCATTTT
TRBJ1-5	TRBD1	TRBV6-6	CASWDGQGSNQPQHF	TGTGCCAGCTGGGACGGACAGGGCAGCAATCAGCCCCAGCATTTT
TRBJ1-1	TRBD1	TRBV10-3	CAIRTGGNTEAFF	TGTGCCATCAGGACAGGGGGGAACACTGAAGCTTTCTTT
TRBJ1-2	TRBD1	TRBV28	CASSSDRGRGYTF	TGTGCCAGCAGTTCGGACAGGGGGCGCGGCTACACCTTC
TRBJ2-7	NA	TRBV2	CASRGSYYRTLSYEQYF	TGTGCCAGCAGGGGCTCCTATTACAGGACATTGTCCTACGAGCAGTACTTC
TRBJ1-1	TRBD1	TRBV4-1	CASSQDQGANTEAFF	TGCGCCAGCAGCCAAGACCAGGGGGCGAACACTGAAGCTTTCTTT
TRBJ1-6	NA	TRBV6-1	CASSGVSPLHF	TGTGCCAGCAGTGGAGTTTCACCCCTCCACTTT
TRBJ2-3	NA	TRBV5-4	CASSREPGSSTDTQYF	TGTGCCAGCAGCCGGGAACCGGGATCTAGCACAGATACGCAGTATTTT
TRBJ2-2	TRBD1	TRBV27	CASSLPGGIGELFF	TGTGCCAGCAGTTTGCCAGGGGGCATCGGGGAGCTGTTTTTT
TRBJ1-6	NA	TRBV2	CASRTVWDSPLHF	TGTGCCAGCAGGACAGTTTGGGATTCACCCCTCCACTTT
TRBJ2-7	NA	TRBV6-5	CASSFVGDSAYEQYF	TGTGCCAGCAGTTTCGTGGGCGATAGCGCCTACGAGCAGTACTTC
TRBJ1-2	NA	TRBV6-5	CASSYSGSGYGYTF	TGTGCCAGCAGTTACTCGGGGTCGGGGTATGGCTACACCTTC
TRBJ2-4	TRBD2	TRBV19	CATRLAGTNIQYF	TGTGCCACCAGACTAGCGGGTACAAACATTCAGTACTTC
TRBJ1-2	NA	TRBV6-5	CATSDGEGHYYGYTF	TGTGCCACCTCTGACGGGGAGGGGCATTACTATGGCTACACCTTC
TRBJ2-7	TRBD1	TRBV30	CAWSEGTGPLHEQYF	TGTGCCTGGAGTGAAGGGACAGGGCCTCTCCACGAGCAGTACTTC
TRBJ2-3	NA	TRBV16	CASSPLGTDTQYF	TGTGCCAGCAGCCCCCTCGGCACAGATACGCAGTATTTT